This T cell receptor (beta chain) was recovered during a study of cytomegalovirus exposure and HLA in healthy donors. Findings and limits, study-wide: Reported results showed that the classifier diagnosed cytomegalovirus status with high specificity and sensitivity. The study labeled under 200 TCR beta chains cytomegalovirus-associated. The TCR clusters that emerged in the first cohort tended, a later analysis found, to co-occur in the roughly 120 validation repertoires.

The donors were members of the validation cohort comprising over 90 subjects, separate from the roughly 670-subject first cohort. V was pared by 8 bases and J by 10 bases, with 13 bases of the junction left unmatched. Germline V CDR1 and CDR2: LNHDA, SQIVND (reference sequence). This CDR3 has 15 residues. The data were produced by immunoSEQ multiplex PCR, yet TCRdb's version contains in-frame clones alone and is incomplete. The sample contains roughly 200,000 clones, 81% of which appear only once. In regard to this clone: The antigen remains unidentified.

The receptor was derived from a woman between 25 and 40 years old in good health and CMV-seronegative. The rearrangement joins TRBV19 to TRBJ2-1, with 11 positions matching TRBD2. Sequences were obtained from PBMCs. The CDR3 loop is CASLLSGRARQEQFF. CDR3 coding DNA: TGTGCCAGTTTACTTAGCGGGAGGGCCCGGCAGGAGCAGTTCTTC.